This T cell receptor beta chain is drawn from a study of blood T cell dynamics during melanoma immunotherapy. General observations from the study: The study could not tell melanoma-specific clones from general immune activation.

Looked up from germline, CDR1 is SGHRS and CDR2 is YFSETQ. V trimming: 4 bases; J trimming: 0 bases; junction bases outside the gene matches: 3. The CDR3 consists of 14 residues. DNA loading was fixed at approximately 350 ng for all bulk PBMC samples. Profiled with immunoSEQ multiplex PCR; TCRdb holds only in-frame clones, not every one. The sample lists fewer than 20,000 clones; 80% to 95% were seen once. Remarks on this clone: Its target is not known.

As to time point: pre-treatment baseline. Blood was drawn before treatment and at week 3 after checkpoint blockade. This material consisted of blood, taken from a patient treated with checkpoint blockade. The chain couples TRBV5-1 to TRBJ1-1, with TRBD1 matching 7 bases. The receptor's source is a human donor with melanoma. In DNA form, the CDR3 reads TGCGCCAGCAGCGCGGGACAGATGAACACTGAAGCTTTCTTT. Amino acids: CASSAGQMNTEAFF.